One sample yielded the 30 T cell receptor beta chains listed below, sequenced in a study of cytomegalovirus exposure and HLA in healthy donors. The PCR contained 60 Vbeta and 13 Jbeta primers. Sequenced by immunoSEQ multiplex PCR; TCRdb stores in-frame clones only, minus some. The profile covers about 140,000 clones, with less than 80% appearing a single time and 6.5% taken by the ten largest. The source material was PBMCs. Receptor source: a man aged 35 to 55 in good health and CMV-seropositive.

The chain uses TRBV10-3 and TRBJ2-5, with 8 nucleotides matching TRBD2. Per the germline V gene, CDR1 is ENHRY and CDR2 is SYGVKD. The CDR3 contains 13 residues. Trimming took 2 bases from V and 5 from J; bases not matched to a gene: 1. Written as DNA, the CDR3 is TGTGCCATCAGTGAGGGCGGGGGGGAGACCCAGTACTTC. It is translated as CAISEGGGETQYF.

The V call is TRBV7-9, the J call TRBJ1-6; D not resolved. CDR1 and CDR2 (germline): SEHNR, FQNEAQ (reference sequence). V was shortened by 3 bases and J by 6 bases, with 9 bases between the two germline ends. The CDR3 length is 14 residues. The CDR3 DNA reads TGTGCCAGCAGCTTGGAGCGCCTTAATTCACCCCTCCACTTT. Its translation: CASSLERLNSPLHF.

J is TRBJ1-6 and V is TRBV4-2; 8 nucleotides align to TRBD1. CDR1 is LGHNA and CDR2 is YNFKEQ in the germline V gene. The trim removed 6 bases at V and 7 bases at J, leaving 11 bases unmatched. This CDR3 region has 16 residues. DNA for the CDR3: TGTGCCAGCAGGGACAAGGTGGGACAGGAGAATTCACCCCTCCACTTT. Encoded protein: CASRDKVGQENSPLHF.

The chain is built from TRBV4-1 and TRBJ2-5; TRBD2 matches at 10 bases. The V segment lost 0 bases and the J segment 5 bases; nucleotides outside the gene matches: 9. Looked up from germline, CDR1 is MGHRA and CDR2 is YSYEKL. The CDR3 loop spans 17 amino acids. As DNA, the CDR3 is TGCGCCAGCAGCCAAGAGTCAGCGGGAGGGCTAGGGGAGACCCAGTACTTC. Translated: CASSQESAGGLGETQYF.

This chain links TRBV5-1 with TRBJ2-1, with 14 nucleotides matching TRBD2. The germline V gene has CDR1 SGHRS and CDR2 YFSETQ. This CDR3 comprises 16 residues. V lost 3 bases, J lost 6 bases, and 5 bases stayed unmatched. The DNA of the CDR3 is TGCGCCAGCAGCTGGGGACTAGCGGGAGCCTGCAATGAGCAGTTCTTC. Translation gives CASSWGLAGACNEQFF. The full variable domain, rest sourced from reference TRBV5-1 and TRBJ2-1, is KAGVTQTPRYLIKTRGQQVTLSCSPISGHRSVSWYQQTPGQGLQFLFEYFSETQRNKGNFPGRFSGRQFSNSRSEMNVSTLELGDSALYLCASSWGLAGACNEQFFGPGTRLTVL.

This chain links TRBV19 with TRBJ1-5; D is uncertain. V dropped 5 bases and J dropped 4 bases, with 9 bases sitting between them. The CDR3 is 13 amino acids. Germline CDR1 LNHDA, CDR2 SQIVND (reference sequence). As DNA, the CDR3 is TGTGCCAGTAGTGGGCGCGGGAATCAGCCCCAGCATTTT. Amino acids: CASSGRGNQPQHF.

DNA for the CDR3: TGTGCCAGTAGTATCTCGACTAGCGGGGCCTCCTACGAGCAGTACTTC. It encodes CASSISTSGASYEQYF. The V call is TRBV19, the J call TRBJ2-7; 11 bases agree with TRBD2. CDR1 is LNHDA, CDR2 SQIVND, per germline (reference sequence). V was pared by 3 bases and J by 0 bases, with 4 bases of the junction left unmatched. This CDR3 contains 16 residues.

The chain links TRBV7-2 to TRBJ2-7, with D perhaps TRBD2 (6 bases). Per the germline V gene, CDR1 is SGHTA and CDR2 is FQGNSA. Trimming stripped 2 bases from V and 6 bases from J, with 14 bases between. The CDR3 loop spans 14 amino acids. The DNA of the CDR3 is TGTGCCAGCAGCTTACGGAGGGGACCACTCGAGCAGTACTTC. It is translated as CASSLRRGPLEQYF. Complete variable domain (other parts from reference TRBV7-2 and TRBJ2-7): GAGVSQSPSNKVTEKGKDVELRCDPISGHTALYWYRQSLGQGLEFLIYFQGNSAPDKSGLPSDRFSAERTGGSVSTLTIQRTQQEDSAVYLCASSLRRGPLEQYFGPGTRLTVT.

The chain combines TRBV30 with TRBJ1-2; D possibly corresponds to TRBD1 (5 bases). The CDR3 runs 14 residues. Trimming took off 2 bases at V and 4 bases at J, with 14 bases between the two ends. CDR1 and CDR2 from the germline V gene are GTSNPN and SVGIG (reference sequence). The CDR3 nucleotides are TGTGCCTGGAGTATCTCCAGGGTCGCCTATGGCTACACCTTC. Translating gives CAWSISRVAYGYTF.

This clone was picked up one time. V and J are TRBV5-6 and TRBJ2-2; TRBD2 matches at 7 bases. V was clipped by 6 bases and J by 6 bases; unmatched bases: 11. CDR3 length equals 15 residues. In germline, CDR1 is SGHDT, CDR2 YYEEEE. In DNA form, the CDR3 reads TGTGCCAGCACCGGGGTAGCGGGCGGGTCCGGGGAGCTGTTTTTT. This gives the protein CASTGVAGGSGELFF.

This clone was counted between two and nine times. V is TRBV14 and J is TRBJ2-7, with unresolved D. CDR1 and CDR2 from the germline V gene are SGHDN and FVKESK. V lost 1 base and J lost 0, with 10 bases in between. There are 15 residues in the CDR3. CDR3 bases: TGTGCCAGCAGCCAAGTCCGGGTTAGCTCCTACGAGCAGTACTTC. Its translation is CASSQVRVSSYEQYF.

The DNA for the CDR3 is TGTGCCAGCTCCCCTCAGACAGGGGGTTACGAGCAGTACTTC. Translated: CASSPQTGGYEQYF. The rearrangement joins TRBV18 to TRBJ2-7; 9 nucleotides match TRBD1. Germline V gene sequence: CDR1 KGHSH, CDR2 LQKENI. The ends lost 6 bases at V and 4 bases at J; junction bases unmatched: 7. The CDR3 is made up of 14 amino acids. Drawing the rest from reference TRBV18 and TRBJ2-7, the complete variable domain is NAGVMQNPRHLVRRRGQEARLRCSPMKGHSHVYWYRQLPEEGLKFMVYLQKENIIDESGMPKERFSAEFPKEGPSILRIQQVVRGDSAAYFCASSPQTGGYEQYFGPGTRLTVT.

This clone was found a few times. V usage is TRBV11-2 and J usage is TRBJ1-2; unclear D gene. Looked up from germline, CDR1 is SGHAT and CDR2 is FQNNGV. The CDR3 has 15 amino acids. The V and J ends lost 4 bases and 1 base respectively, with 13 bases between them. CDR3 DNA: TGTGCCAGCAGCTCTTATAGAGGACTTAACTATGGCTACACCTTC. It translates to CASSSYRGLNYGYTF. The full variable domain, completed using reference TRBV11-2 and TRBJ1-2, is EAGVAQSPRYKIIEKRQSVAFWCNPISGHATLYWYQQILGQGPKLLIQFQNNGVVDDSQLPKDRFSAERLKGVDSTLKIQPAKLEDSAVYLCASSSYRGLNYGYTFGSGTRLTVV.

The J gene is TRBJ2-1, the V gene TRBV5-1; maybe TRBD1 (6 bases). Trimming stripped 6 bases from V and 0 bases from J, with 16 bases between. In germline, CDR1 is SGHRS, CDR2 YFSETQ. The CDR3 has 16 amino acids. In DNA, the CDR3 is TGCGCCAGCACAACACAGGGTACTCGCTCCTACAATGAGCAGTTCTTC. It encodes CASTTQGTRSYNEQFF.

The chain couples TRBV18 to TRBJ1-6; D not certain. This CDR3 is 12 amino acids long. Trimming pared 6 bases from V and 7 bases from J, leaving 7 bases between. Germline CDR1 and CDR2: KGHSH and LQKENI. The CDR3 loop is CASSKQNSPLHF. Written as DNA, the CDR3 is TGTGCCAGCTCCAAACAGAATTCACCCCTCCACTTT.

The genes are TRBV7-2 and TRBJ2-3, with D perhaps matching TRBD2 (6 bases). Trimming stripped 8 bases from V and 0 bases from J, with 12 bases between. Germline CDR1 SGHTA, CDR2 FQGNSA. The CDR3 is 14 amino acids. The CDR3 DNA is TGTGCCAGCGGGGCGGGGCCTAGCACAGATACGCAGTATTTT. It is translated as CASGAGPSTDTQYF.

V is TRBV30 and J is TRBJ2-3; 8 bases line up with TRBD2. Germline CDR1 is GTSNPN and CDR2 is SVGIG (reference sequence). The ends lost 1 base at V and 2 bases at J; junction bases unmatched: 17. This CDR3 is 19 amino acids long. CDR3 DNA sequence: TGTGCCTGGAGTGAGCGGGAGAATCCGCTACCCGAGCACACAGATACGCAGTATTTT. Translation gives CAWSERENPLPEHTDTQYF.

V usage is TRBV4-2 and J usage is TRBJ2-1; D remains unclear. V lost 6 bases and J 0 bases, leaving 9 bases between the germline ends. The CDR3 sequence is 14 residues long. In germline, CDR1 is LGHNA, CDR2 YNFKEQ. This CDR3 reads CASRGDPSYNEQFF. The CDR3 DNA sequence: TGTGCCAGCAGAGGAGACCCCTCCTACAATGAGCAGTTCTTC.

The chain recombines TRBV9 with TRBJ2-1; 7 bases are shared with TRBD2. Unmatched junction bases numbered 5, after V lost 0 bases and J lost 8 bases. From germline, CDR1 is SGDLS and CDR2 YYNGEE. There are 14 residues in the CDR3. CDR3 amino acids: CASSVERTSYEQFF. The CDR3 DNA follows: TGTGCCAGCAGCGTAGAGAGGACTAGTTATGAGCAGTTCTTC.

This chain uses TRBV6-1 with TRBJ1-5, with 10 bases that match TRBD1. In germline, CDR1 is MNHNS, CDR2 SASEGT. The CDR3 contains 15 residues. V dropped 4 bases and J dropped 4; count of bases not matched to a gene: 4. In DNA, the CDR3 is TGTGCCAGCAGTGGACAGGGGGCGAGGAATCAGCCCCAGCATTTT. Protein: CASSGQGARNQPQHF.

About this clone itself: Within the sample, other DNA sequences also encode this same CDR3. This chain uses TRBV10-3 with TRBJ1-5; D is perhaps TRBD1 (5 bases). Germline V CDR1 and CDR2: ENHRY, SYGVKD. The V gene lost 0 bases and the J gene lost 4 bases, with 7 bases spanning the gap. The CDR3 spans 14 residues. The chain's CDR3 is CAISESGGNQPQHF. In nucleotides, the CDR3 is TGTGCCATCAGTGAGTCGGGGGGTAATCAGCCCCAGCATTTT.

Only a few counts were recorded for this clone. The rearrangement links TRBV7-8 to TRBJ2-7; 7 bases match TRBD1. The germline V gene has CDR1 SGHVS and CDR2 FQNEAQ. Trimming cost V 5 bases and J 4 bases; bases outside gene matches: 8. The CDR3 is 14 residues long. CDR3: CASSPGTEIYEQYF. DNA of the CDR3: TGTGCCAGCAGCCCCGGGACAGAAATATACGAGCAGTACTTC.

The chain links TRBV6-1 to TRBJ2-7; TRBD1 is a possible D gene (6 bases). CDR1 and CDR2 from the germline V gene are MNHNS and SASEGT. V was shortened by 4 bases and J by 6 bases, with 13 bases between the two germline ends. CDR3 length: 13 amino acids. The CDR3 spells CASSGRTVGEQYF. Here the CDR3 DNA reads TGTGCCAGCAGTGGCCGGACAGTGGGCGAGCAGTACTTC.

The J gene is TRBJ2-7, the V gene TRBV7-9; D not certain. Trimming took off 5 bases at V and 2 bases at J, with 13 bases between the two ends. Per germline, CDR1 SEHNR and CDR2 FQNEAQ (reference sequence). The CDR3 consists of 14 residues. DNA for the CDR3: TGTGCCAGCAGCCTTATGGGCGATACCTACGAGCAGTACTTC. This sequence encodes CASSLMGDTYEQYF.

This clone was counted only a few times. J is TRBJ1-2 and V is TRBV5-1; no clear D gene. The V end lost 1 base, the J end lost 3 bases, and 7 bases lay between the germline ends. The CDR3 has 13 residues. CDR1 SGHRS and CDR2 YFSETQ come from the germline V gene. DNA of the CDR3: TGCGCCAGCAGCTTGCGGGAGGACTATGGCTACACCTTC. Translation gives CASSLREDYGYTF.

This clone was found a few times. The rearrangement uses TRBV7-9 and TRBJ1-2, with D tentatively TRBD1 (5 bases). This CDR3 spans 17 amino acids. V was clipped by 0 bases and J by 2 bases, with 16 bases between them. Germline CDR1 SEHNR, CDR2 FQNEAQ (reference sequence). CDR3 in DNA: TGTGCCAGCAGCTTAGCGGTTTGGACACCAGCGAACTATGGCTACACCTTC. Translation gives CASSLAVWTPANYGYTF.

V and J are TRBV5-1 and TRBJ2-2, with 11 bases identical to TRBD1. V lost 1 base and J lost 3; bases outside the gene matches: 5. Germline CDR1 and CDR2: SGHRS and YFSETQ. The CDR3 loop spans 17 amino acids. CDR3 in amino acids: CASSLRTGGADTGELFF. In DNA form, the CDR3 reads TGCGCCAGCAGCTTGCGGACAGGGGGCGCGGACACCGGGGAGCTGTTTTTT.

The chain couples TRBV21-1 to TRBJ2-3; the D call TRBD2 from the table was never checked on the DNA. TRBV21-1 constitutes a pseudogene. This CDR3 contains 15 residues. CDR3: CASSLPGGPGDTQYF. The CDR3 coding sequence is TGTGCCAGCAGCCTCCCGGGAGGTCCCGGAGATACGCAGTATTTT.

CDR3 amino acids: CSVETGDSYEQYF. CDR3 DNA: TGCAGCGTTGAAACAGGCGATTCCTACGAGCAGTACTTC. The chain couples TRBV29-1 to TRBJ2-5; possibly TRBD1 for D (5 bases). The J call may be wrong; the DNA end is better matched by TRBJ2-7. Looked up from germline, CDR1 is SQVTM and CDR2 is ANQGSEA. This CDR3 spans 13 amino acids.

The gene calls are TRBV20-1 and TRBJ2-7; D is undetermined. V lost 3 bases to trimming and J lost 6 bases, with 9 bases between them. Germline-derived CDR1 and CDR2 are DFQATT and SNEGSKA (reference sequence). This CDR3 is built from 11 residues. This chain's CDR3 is CSASLGGEQYF. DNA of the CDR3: TGCAGTGCTAGCCTTGGCGGCGAGCAGTACTTC.